This TCR beta chain was profiled in a study of sequential checkpoint blockade in melanoma. Study as a whole: First-line arms were nivolumab then ipilimumab, or the reverse, randomized 1:1.

Treatment of the sample: randomized to nivolumab then ipilimumab (arm A) or the reverse (arm B). PBMC sorting kept live CD3+CD8+ cells without CD19 or CD56. Libraries were prepared by immunoSEQ multiplex PCR; TCRdb keeps only in-frame clonotypes and omits some of them. The sample lists more than 9,000 clones, around two thirds occurring once. CDR3 length: 16 residues. Trimming took 4 bases from V and 1 from J; bases not matched to a gene: 2. Germline CDR1 reads SGDLS; CDR2 reads YYNGEE. This TCR derives from a human donor with melanoma. Sequenced material: CD8+ T cells sorted from blood (inferred from file names), taken from a patient given nivolumab and ipilimumab in sequence. The gene calls are TRBV9 and TRBJ1-6; 10 bases are shared with TRBD1. The CDR3 sequence is CASSLGQGSYNSPLHF. The CDR3 DNA is TGTGCCAGCAGCTTGGGACAGGGGTCCTATAATTCACCCCTCCACTTT.